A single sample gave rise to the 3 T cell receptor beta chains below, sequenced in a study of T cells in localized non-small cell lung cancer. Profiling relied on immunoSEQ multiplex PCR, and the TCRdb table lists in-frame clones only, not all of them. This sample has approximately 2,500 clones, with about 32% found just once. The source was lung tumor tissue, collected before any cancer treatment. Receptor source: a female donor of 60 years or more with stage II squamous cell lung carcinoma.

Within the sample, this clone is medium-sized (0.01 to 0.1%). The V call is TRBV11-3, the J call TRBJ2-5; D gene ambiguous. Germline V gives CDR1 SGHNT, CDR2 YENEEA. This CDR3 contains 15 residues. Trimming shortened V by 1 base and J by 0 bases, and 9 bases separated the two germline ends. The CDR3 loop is CASSLGVLDQETQYF. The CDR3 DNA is TGTGCCAGCAGCTTAGGTGTGTTGGACCAAGAGACCCAGTACTTC.

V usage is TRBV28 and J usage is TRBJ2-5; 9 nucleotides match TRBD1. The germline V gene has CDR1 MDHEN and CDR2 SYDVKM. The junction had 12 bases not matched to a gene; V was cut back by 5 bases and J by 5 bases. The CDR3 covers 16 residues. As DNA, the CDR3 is TGTGCCAGCAGTCTTACCTCAGCTGGGACAGGGGAGACCCAGTACTTC. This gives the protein CASSLTSAGTGETQYF. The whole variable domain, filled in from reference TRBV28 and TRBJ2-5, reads DVKVTQSSRYLVKRTGEKVFLECVQDMDHENMFWYRQDPGLGLRLIYFSYDVKMKEKGDIPEGYSVSREKKERFSLILESASTNQTSMYLCASSLTSAGTGETQYFGPGTRLLVL.

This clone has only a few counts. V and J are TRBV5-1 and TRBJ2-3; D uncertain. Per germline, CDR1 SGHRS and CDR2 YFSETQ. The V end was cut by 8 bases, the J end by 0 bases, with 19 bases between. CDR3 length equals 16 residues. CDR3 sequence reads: CASQLTEFGSTDTQYF. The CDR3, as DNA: TGCGCCAGTCAACTAACGGAGTTCGGCAGCACAGATACGCAGTATTTT.